The rows below give T cell receptor beta chains drawn from one sample of a study of CXCR3-negative and CXCR3-positive naive CD8 T cells. From the 5' RACE reads, TCRdb lists one entry per CDR3 protein and no DNA. The repertoire table contains more than 75,000 distinct CDR3 sequences. Sample: naive CXCR3+ CD8+ T cells from blood. The receptors stem from a human donor in good health. Some clones in this sample may be carry-over from other donors' samples. Both conserved end residues are part of each CDR3.

TRBJ2-3 TRBV19 CASSTGPPTDTQYF
TRBJ2-3 TRBV14 CASSQSSGSTDTQYF
TRBJ2-3 TRBV28 CASSPNLAVRDTQYF
TRBJ1-5 TRBV4-1 CASSRSQGGNQPQHF
TRBJ2-1 TRBV24-1 CATSEPDNEQFF
TRBJ2-2 TRBV7-3 CASRRDTGELFF
TRBJ1-1 TRBV7-7 CATEPRLTGVNTEAFF
TRBJ2-1 TRBV5-1 CASSPIAGIRDNEQFF
TRBJ2-7 TRBV6-2/TRBV6-3 CASTHLASLYEQYF
TRBJ2-1 TRBV3-1 CASSHSGGAINEQFF
TRBJ2-7 TRBV5-1 CASSSEGGLEQYF
TRBJ1-5 TRBV6-5 CASKAGGRYQPQHF
TRBJ2-7 TRBV29-1 CSVDLDSSYEQYF
TRBJ1-1 TRBV28 CASSLLQGDTEAFF
TRBJ2-4 TRBV9 CASSVGGEDIQYF
TRBJ1-5 TRBV20-1 CSARSRTGNQPQHF
TRBJ1-5 TRBV6-2/TRBV6-3 CASGLRTGNQPQHF
TRBJ1-1 TRBV11-2 CASSLWAEAFF
TRBJ2-3 TRBV18 CASSPRSRQSTDTQYF
TRBJ2-1 TRBV6-5 CASSYMGPVGPPYNEQFF
TRBJ2-1 TRBV20-1 CSARSFLREGLYNEQFF
TRBJ1-2 TRBV13 CASSLSSGTGVGYTF
TRBJ2-7 TRBV28 CASSHSLTYEQYF
TRBJ2-1 TRBV11-2 CASSLVTSLYEQFF
TRBJ2-2 TRBV15 CATSDAYEDGELFF
TRBJ2-1 TRBV6-1 CASSELAGANNEQFF
TRBJ2-3 TRBV7-3 CASSPGGGSTDTQYF
TRBJ1-2 TRBV28 CASSLGRGAGYGYTF
TRBJ1-2 TRBV20-1 CSTPDGGAKAYGYTF
TRBJ2-1 TRBV11-2 CASSYDGIGAEQFF
TRBJ2-7 TRBV4-2 CASSLELRAYEQYF
TRBJ2-7 TRBV29-1 CSVVQAYEQYF
TRBJ2-2 TRBV27 CASSLTGLAGDDTGELFF
TRBJ2-3 TRBV20-1 CSARDLLAGVTDTQYF
TRBJ2-5 TRBV27 CASSSLAGQETQYF
TRBJ2-1 TRBV9 CASSETGSAGVYEQFF
TRBJ2-1 TRBV5-5 CASSQGQVDLSEQFF
TRBJ2-7 TRBV12-3/TRBV12-4 CASSGPDEQYF
TRBJ2-7 TRBV13 CASSSLSKGGEQYF
TRBJ2-7 TRBV15 CATGGDRSDEQYF
TRBJ2-3 TRBV27 CASSMLYQMDAQYF
TRBJ2-3 TRBV4-3 CASSEGDRVTDTQYF
TRBJ1-1 TRBV27 CASSPGITTRSFF
TRBJ2-7 TRBV18 CASSPGLAVEQYF
TRBJ2-7 TRBV6-5 CATTDRFHEQYF